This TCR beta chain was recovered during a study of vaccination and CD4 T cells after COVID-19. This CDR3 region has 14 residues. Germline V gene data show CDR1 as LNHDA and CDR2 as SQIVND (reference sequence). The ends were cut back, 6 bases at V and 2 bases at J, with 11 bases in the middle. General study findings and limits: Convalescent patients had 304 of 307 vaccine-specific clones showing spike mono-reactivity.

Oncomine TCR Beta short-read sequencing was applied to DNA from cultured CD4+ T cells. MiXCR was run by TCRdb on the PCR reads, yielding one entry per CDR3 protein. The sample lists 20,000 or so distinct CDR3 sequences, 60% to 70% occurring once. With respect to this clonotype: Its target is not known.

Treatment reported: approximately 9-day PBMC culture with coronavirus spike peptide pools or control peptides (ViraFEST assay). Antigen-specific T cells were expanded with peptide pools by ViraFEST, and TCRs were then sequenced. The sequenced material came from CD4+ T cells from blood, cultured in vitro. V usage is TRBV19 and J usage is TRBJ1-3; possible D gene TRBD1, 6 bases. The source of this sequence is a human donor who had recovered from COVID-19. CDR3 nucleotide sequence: TGTGCCAGTAGGAGGGGGAGCACTGGAAACACCATATATTTT. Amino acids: CASRRGSTGNTIYF.